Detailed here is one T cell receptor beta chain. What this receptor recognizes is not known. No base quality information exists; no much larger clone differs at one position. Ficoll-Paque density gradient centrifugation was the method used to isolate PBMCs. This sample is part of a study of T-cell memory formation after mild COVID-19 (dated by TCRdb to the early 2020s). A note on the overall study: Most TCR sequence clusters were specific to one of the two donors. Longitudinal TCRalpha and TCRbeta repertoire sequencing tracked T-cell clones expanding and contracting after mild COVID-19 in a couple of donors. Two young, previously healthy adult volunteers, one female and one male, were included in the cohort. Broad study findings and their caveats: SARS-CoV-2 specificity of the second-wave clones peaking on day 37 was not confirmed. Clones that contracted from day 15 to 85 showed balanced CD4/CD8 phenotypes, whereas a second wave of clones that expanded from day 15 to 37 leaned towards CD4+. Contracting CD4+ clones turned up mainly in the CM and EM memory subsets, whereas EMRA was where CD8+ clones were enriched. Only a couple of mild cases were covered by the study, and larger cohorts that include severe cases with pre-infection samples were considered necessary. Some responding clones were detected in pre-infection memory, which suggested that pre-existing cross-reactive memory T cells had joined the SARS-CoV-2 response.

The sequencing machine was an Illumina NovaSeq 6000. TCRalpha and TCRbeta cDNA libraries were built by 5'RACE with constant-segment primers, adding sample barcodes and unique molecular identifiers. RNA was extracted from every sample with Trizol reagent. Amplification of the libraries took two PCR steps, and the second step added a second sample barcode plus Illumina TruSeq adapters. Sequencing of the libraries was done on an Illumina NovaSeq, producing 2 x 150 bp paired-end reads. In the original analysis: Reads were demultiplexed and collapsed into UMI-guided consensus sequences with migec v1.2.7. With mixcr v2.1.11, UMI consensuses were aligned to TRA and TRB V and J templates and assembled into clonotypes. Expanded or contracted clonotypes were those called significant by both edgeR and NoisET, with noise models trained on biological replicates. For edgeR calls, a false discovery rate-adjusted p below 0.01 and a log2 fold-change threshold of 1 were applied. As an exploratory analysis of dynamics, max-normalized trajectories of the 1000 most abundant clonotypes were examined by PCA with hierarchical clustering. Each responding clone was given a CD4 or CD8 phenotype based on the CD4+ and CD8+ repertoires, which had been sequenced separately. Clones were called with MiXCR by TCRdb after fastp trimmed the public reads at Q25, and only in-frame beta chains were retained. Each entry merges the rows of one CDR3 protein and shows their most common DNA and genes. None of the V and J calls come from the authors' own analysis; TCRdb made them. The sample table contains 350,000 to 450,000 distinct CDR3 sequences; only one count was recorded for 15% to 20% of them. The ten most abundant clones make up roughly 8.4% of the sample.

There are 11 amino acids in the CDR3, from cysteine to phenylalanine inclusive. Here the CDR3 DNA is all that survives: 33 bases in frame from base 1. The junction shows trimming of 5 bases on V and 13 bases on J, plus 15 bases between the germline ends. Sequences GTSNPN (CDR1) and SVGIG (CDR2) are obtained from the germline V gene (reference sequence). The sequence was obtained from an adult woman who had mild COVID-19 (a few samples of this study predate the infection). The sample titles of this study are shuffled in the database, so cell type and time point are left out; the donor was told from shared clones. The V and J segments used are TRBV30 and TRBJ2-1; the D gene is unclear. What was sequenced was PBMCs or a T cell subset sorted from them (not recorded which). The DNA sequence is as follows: TGTGCCTGGGGGAAAGCTAGTGACCAGTTCTTC. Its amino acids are CAWGKASDQFF.